The present T cell receptor beta chain was sequenced within a study of monozygotic twins with cystic fibrosis. Study conclusions and caveats: The repertoire was suggested to be naive-dominated, clonality median about 0.009. V usage most resembled the co-twin in 13 of 16 pairs.

The CDR3 loop spans 18 amino acids. The ends were cut back, 5 bases at V and 0 bases at J, with 17 bases in the middle. Germline CDR1 and CDR2: SGHTA and FQGNSA. The data were produced by immunoSEQ multiplex PCR, yet TCRdb's version contains in-frame clones alone and is incomplete. The table includes 20,000 to 25,000 clones, less than 98% detected once. Worth noting for this clone: Its specificity is not known.

The chain recombines TRBV7-2 with TRBJ2-6; the D call may be TRBD1 or TRBD2 (5 bases each). The sequence was collected from a girl under 18 with cystic fibrosis. Specimen: blood. CDR3 nucleotides: TGTGCCAGCAGCCCAAGGGTGTTTGGGGGCTCTGGGGCCAACGTCCTGACTTTC. Its translation is CASSPRVFGGSGANVLTF. The full variable domain, its missing parts supplied by reference TRBV7-2 and TRBJ2-6, is GAGVSQSPSNKVTEKGKDVELRCDPISGHTALYWYRQSLGQGLEFLIYFQGNSAPDKSGLPSDRFSAERTGGSVSTLTIQRTQQEDSAVYLCASSPRVFGGSGANVLTFGAGSRLTVL.